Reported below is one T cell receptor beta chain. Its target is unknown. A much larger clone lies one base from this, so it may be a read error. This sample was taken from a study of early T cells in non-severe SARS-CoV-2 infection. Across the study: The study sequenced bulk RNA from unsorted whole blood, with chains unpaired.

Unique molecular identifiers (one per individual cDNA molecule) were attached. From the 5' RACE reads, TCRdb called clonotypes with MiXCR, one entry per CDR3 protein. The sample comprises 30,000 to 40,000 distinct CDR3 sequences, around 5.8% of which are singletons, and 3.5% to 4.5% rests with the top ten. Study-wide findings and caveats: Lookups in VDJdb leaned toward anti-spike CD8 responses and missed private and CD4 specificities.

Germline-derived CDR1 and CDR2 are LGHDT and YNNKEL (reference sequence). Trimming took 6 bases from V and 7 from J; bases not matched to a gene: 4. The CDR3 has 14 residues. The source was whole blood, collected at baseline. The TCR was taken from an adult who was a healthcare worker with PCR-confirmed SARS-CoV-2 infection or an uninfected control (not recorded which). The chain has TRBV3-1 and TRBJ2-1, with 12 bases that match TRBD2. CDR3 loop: CASRTSGGRNEQFF. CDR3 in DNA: TGTGCCAGCAGAACTAGCGGGGGGAGGAATGAGCAGTTCTTC.